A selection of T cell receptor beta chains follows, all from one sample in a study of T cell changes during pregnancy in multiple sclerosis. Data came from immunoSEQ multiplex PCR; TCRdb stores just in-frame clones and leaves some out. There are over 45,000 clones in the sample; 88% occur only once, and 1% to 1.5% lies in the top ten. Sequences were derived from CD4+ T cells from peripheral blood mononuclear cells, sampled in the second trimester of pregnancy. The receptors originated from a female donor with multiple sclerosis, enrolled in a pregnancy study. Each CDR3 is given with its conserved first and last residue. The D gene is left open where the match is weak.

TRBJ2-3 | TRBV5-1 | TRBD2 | TGCGCCAGCAGCTCTAGCGGGATCGGAGCTACGCAGTATTTT | CASSSSGIGATQYF
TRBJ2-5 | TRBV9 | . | TGTGCCAGCAGCGCCCATATAACAGGACAAAACCGACGGTACCAAGAGACCCAGTACTTC | CASSAHITGQNRRYQETQYF
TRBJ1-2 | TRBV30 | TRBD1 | TGTGCCTGGAGCGGACAGGGAGGCTATGGCTACACCTTC | CAWSGQGGYGYTF
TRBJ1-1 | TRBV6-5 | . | TGTGCCAGCAGCCAGGGCCCGGACGCTTTCTTT | CASSQGPDAFF
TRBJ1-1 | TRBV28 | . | TGTGCCAGCAGTTCAGGGGACACTGAAGCTTTCTTT | CASSSGDTEAFF
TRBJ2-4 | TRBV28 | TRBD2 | TGTGCCAGCAGTTTAGGCGGACTAGCGGGAGTCGACATTCAGTACTTC | CASSLGGLAGVDIQYF
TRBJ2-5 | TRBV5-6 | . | TGTGCCAGCGCCCCGGGGGATCAAGAGACCCAGTACTTC | CASAPGDQETQYF
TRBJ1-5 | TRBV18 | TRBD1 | TGTGCCAGCTCACAAGTCCGAGGGGGCATTGGCAATCAGCCCCAGCATTTT | CASSQVRGGIGNQPQHF
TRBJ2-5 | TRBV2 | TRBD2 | TGTGCCAGCAGTGAAGATGGGGGGGGGAAGACCCAGTACTTC | CASSEDGGGKTQYF
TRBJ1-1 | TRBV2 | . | TGTGCCAACCTTAACAGGAAGACGAACACTGAAGCTTTCTTT | CANLNRKTNTEAFF
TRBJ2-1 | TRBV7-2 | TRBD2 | TGTGCCAGCAGCGAGCGGGAGAATGAGCAGTTCTTC | CASSERENEQFF
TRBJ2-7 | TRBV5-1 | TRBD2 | TGCGCCAGCAGCTTGGCTAGCGGGCGGACCTACGAGCAGTACTTC | CASSLASGRTYEQYF
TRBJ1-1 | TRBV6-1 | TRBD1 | TGTGCCAGCAGTGTCTCATGGGCAGGGGACAGGACTGAAGCTTTCTTT | CASSVSWAGDRTEAFF
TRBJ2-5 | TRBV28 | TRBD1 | TGTGCCATTTCGCGGACAGGGGGGCCCGAGACCCAGTACTTC | CAISRTGGPETQYF